This T cell receptor beta chain was captured in a study of Ad26.COV2.S vaccination and SARS-CoV-2 variants. In the study overall: A participant enrolled in the COV1001 Ad26.COV2.S trial arm provided the sample. Ad26.COV2.S, an intramuscular injection, was given once or twice 56 days apart.

Treatment defined: around 19 received Ad26.COV2.S at low or high dose, single or two shots; 5 received placebo; per-sample allocation not given. Following the first vaccine or placebo injection, samples were taken on day 63. In Boston, the donor was an adult between 18-55 years of age. Ad26 vector vaccine expressed Wuhan-strain SARS-CoV-2 spike. TCRdb's copy holds only in-frame clones and misses some; the assay was immunoSEQ multiplex PCR. The top ten clones hold roughly 2.5% of a sample with around 450,000 clones, 80% to 90% of them seen once. The sequence was obtained from a person between 18 and 59 years old who received the Ad26.COV2.S COVID-19 vaccine or a placebo. The specimen comprised peripheral blood, sampled in a trial of Ad26.COV2.S vaccine versus placebo.

The CDR3 loop is CASSLGVASGKETQYF. CDR3 DNA sequence: TGTGCCAGCAGCTTAGGAGTTGCTAGCGGCAAAGAGACCCAGTACTTC. The V call is TRBV7-8, the J call TRBJ2-5; TRBD2 matches at 7 bases. The length of the CDR3 is 16 residues. The ends lost 1 base at V and 3 bases at J; junction bases unmatched: 8. Germline lookup yields CDR1 SGHVS and CDR2 FQNEAQ.